Following are 5 T cell receptor beta chains from one sample sequenced in a study of blood T cells in healthy people across ages (dated by TCRdb to between 2015 and 2017). The method behind the library was 5' RACE. Instrument used: Illumina HiSeq 2500. A second roughly 7 to 12 cycle PCR used a sample-barcoded 5' primer and a J-beta primer mix. TCRdb reprocessing: public reads trimmed at Q25 with fastp, clones called with MiXCR, in-frame beta chains kept. Each CDR3 protein gets just one entry, which takes the most common genes and DNA from the rows behind it. The sample table shows about 670,000 distinct CDR3 sequences, and roughly half are seen once. Approximately 13% of the sample belongs to the ten largest clones. The sample taken for sequencing was blood. These receptors were taken from a woman over 75 in good health.

The table lists this clonotype with many counts. The gene calls are TRBV3-1 and TRBJ2-3; 8 nucleotides align to TRBD2. The trim removed 3 bases at V and 2 bases at J, leaving 7 bases unmatched. The germline CDR1 and CDR2 sequences are LGHDT and YNNKEL (reference sequence). The CDR3 extends over 16 amino acids. The CDR3 coding sequence is TGTGCCAGCAGCCACGACAGCGGGAGCACCACAGATACGCAGTATTTT. Its translation: CASSHDSGSTTDTQYF.

This clonotype was counted at least ten times. The rearrangement links TRBV15 to TRBJ2-2; the D is unclear. The V end lost 1 base, the J end lost 3 bases, and 6 bases lay between the germline ends. CDR1 is LNHNV, CDR2 YYDKDF, per germline (reference sequence). This CDR3 region has 14 residues. The CDR3 sequence: CATSRGGDTGELFF. In DNA, the CDR3 is TGTGCCACCAGCAGAGGTGGGGACACCGGGGAGCTGTTTTTT.

This clonotype was recorded many times. This sequence joins TRBV20-1 and TRBJ1-5, with D tentatively TRBD1 (5 bases). Germline assignment: CDR1 DFQATT and CDR2 SNEGSKA (reference sequence). The CDR3 length is 16 residues. V lost 6 bases, J lost 0 bases, and 18 bases lay in between. CDR3 in DNA: TGCAGTGCCCGGGAGGCAGGGCGATTTAGCAATCAGCCCCAGCATTTT. It yields the protein CSAREAGRFSNQPQHF.

The rearrangement uses TRBV5-1 and TRBJ1-1, with no clear D. The CDR3 extends over 15 amino acids. Per the germline V gene, CDR1 is SGHRS and CDR2 is YFSETQ. The V end lost 0 bases, the J end lost 1 base, and 10 bases lay between the germline ends. CDR3 loop: CASSLGVGGNTEAFF. In nucleotides, the CDR3 is TGCGCCAGCAGCTTGGGCGTCGGCGGGAACACTGAAGCTTTCTTT.

This clonotype was found a few times. The chain recombines TRBV11-2 with TRBJ2-7; tentatively, D is TRBD2 (6 bases). The V and J ends lost 2 bases and 3 bases respectively, with 14 bases between them. Germline CDR1 SGHAT, CDR2 FQNNGV. The CDR3 is 15 residues long. The CDR3 coding sequence is TGTGCCAGCAGCTTAAACGTGGGGGGAAACTACGAGCAGTACTTC. Its protein is CASSLNVGGNYEQYF.